This T cell receptor beta chain derives from a study of T cell responses to AZD1222 COVID-19 vaccine. Study-level findings and limits: The span of vaccine-associated CD4 TCRs extended across spike, with dominance at 160-218 and 743-854.

CDR3 size: 15 residues. The ends were cut back, 4 bases at V and 5 bases at J, with 14 bases in the middle. CDR1 and CDR2 from the germline V gene are MNHEY and SMNVEV (reference sequence). Turning to this clone: The target antigen is unknown.

Data came from immunoSEQ multiplex PCR; TCRdb stores just in-frame clones and leaves some out. The table has about 150,000 clones, 85% to 95% seen once. The sequence came from an adult in good health. The chain combines TRBV27 with TRBJ1-4, with D perhaps matching TRBD1 (5 bases). Material: peripheral blood, obtained on day 0 of AZD1222 vaccination. The CDR3 reads CASSSAGLRNEKLFF. Here the CDR3 DNA reads TGTGCCAGCAGTTCCGCAGGGCTCAGAAATGAAAAACTGTTTTTT.